A single sample gave rise to the 29 T cell receptor beta chains below, sequenced in a study of T cells in Graves' hyperthyroidism and ophthalmopathy. Researchers took RNA transcripts and amplified the TCR beta CDR3 regions from them. First-round RT-PCR targeting the TCR CDR3 was performed with the HTBI primer set. TCRdb re-derived calls from the multiplex PCR reads in MiXCR, one entry per CDR3 protein. Of roughly 500,000 distinct CDR3 sequences listed, less than 25% are singletons. Sequences were obtained from blood. All receptors come from a woman in her 30s with Graves' ophthalmopathy.

The CDR3 loop is CASSEGRGNSGLHF. CDR3 nucleotide sequence: TGTGCCAGCAGCGAGGGACGCGGTAATTCTGGCCTCCACTTT. The rearrangement links TRBV7-9 to TRBJ1-6; D perhaps matches TRBD1 (5 bases). The CDR3 covers 14 residues. CDR1 and CDR2 from the germline V gene are SEHNR and FQNEAQ (reference sequence). V shed 5 bases and J shed 15 bases, with 20 bases lying between them. Drawing the rest from reference TRBV7-9 and TRBJ1-6, the complete variable domain is DTGVSQNPRHKITKRGQNVTFRCDPISEHNRLYWYRQTLGQGPEFLTYFQNEAQLEKSRLLSDRFSAERPKGSFSTLEIQRTEQGDSAMYLCASSEGRGNSGLHFGNGTRLTVT.

This clonotype was recorded at least ten times. The chain carries TRBV27 and TRBJ1-1; perhaps TRBD1 as D (5 bases). V lost 2 bases and J 8 bases, leaving 12 bases between the germline ends. Germline-derived CDR1 and CDR2 are MNHEY and SMNVEV (reference sequence). The CDR3 loop spans 13 amino acids. As DNA, the CDR3 is TGTGCCAGCAGTTTAAGTTCAGGGCGGGAAGCTTTCTTT. Amino acids: CASSLSSGREAFF.

With regard to this clonotype: With a much larger clone just one base away, this may be a read error. CDR3 nucleotide sequence: TGTGCCAGCACATCCGGGACAGAGAAAAACATTAAGTACTTC. Its translation is CASTSGTEKNIKYF. The chain combines TRBV6-1 with TRBJ2-4; 7 bases fit TRBD1. Germline loops: CDR1 MNHNS, CDR2 SASEGT. The CDR3 length is 14 residues.

The chain employs TRBV6-1 and TRBJ1-5; no reliable D call. This CDR3 is built from 14 residues. The germline V and J ends were trimmed by 4 bases and 5 bases, with 12 bases remaining between them. Looked up from germline, CDR1 is MNHNS and CDR2 is SASEGT. As DNA, the CDR3 is TGTGCCAGCAGTGGCCCCAGGTTCCATCAGCCCCAGCATTTT. This sequence encodes CASSGPRFHQPQHF.

Many counts were recorded for this clonotype. This chain links TRBV27 with TRBJ2-7; 8 nucleotides agree with TRBD1. V shed 4 bases, J shed 6 bases, and the junction held 8 bases outside the gene matches. This CDR3 region has 14 residues. CDR1 MNHEY and CDR2 SMNVEV come from the germline V gene (reference sequence). The CDR3 DNA sequence: TGTGCCAGCAGTTCACAGGACAGGGTCTTCGAGCAGTACTTC. It codes for CASSSQDRVFEQYF.

This clonotype was counted at least ten times. The V and J genes are TRBV30 and TRBJ1-2, with D possibly matching TRBD1 (5 bases). Germline loops: CDR1 GTSNPN, CDR2 SVGIG (reference sequence). V was cut by 4 bases and J by 5 bases, with 20 bases left in between. CDR3 length equals 15 residues. CDR3 bases: TGTGCCTGGAAAAACCCGCAGGGATTGTGGTATGGCTACACCTTC. This gives the protein CAWKNPQGLWYGYTF. The full variable domain, with the rest looked up from reference TRBV30 and TRBJ1-2, is SQTIHQWPATLVQPVGSPLSLECTVEGTSNPNLYWYRQAAGRGLQLLFYSVGIGQISSEVPQNLSASRPQDRQFILSSKKLLLSDSGFYLCAWKNPQGLWYGYTFGSGTRLTVV.

The rearrangement joins TRBV4-2 to TRBJ1-1, with 9 bases that match TRBD1. Germline V CDR1 and CDR2: LGHNA, YNFKEQ. There are 16 residues in the CDR3. V shed 1 base and J 1 base; nucleotides not matched to a gene: 4. The CDR3 sequence is CASSQARTGANTEAFF. DNA for the CDR3: TGTGCCAGCAGCCAAGCCCGGACAGGGGCGAACACTGAAGCTTTCTTT.

This clonotype was counted many times. The rearrangement uses TRBV20-1 and TRBJ2-2; the match to TRBD1 covers 10 bases. The CDR3 runs to 16 residues. J was trimmed by 7 bases and V by 3 bases; bases with no gene match: 11. Germline CDR1 and CDR2: DFQATT and SNEGSKA (reference sequence). In DNA form, the CDR3 reads TGCAGTGCTAGCCTCACCGGGACAGGGGACATCGGGGAGCTGTTTTTT. The encoded protein is CSASLTGTGDIGELFF.

This clonotype was picked up a small number of times. CDR3 nucleotides: TGTGCCAGCAGTTCTCCTTCAGGGCGGGCCGGGGGGTATGAAGCTTTCTTT. This sequence encodes CASSSPSGRAGGYEAFF. This chain connects TRBV6-5 to TRBJ1-1; a weak D match, TRBD1 (5 bases). Germline values: CDR1 MNHEY, CDR2 SVGAGI. Trimming shortened V by 4 bases and J by 7 bases, and 25 bases separated the two germline ends. The CDR3 loop spans 17 amino acids.

The chain is built from TRBV6-5 and TRBJ2-7; 11 nucleotides agree with TRBD2. CDR1 is MNHEY, CDR2 SVGAGI, per germline. The junction had 10 bases not matched to a gene; V was cut back by 2 bases and J by 4 bases. The CDR3 contains 17 residues. In nucleotides, the CDR3 is TGTGCCAGCAGTTACCCGGGACTAGCGGAGAAGGGTTACGAGCAGTACTTC. Translation gives CASSYPGLAEKGYEQYF.

This clonotype was detected many times. The chain combines TRBV6-5 with TRBJ1-5; TRBD1 agrees at 7 bases. The germline V gene encodes CDR1 MNHEY and CDR2 SVGAGI. This CDR3 has 15 amino acids. With V trimmed by 6 bases and J by 0 bases, 5 bases remained unmatched. In DNA form, the CDR3 reads TGTGCCAGCAGACCGACAGGGCTTAGCAATCAGCCCCAGCATTTT. Residues: CASRPTGLSNQPQHF.

This clonotype was seen many times. The chain uses TRBV6-1 and TRBJ2-7; 9 bases are shared with TRBD2. Germline V gives CDR1 MNHNS, CDR2 SASEGT. V was pared by 6 bases and J by 0 bases, with 6 bases of the junction left unmatched. CDR3 size: 15 residues. The CDR3 DNA reads as TGTGCCAGCAGCCAAACTAGCGGGCCCTCCTACGAGCAGTACTTC. It specifies CASSQTSGPSYEQYF.

The chain couples TRBV28 to TRBJ1-2; possible D gene TRBD1, 6 bases. The CDR3 loop spans 13 amino acids. CDR1 and CDR2 from the germline V gene are MDHEN and SYDVKM. Deletions cut 6 bases from V and 8 bases from J, with 16 bases between. This chain's CDR3 is CASRQTGTVGYTF. The CDR3 DNA follows: TGTGCCAGCAGACAAACAGGGACGGTAGGCTACACCTTC.

This clonotype was seen at least ten times. The J gene is TRBJ1-1, the V gene TRBV30, with D unclear. The germline V gene encodes CDR1 GTSNPN and CDR2 SVGIG (reference sequence). Trimming took off 5 bases at V and 4 bases at J, with 11 bases between the two ends. The CDR3 contains 12 residues. CDR3 sequence: CAWWILGTEAFF. The CDR3, as DNA: TGTGCCTGGTGGATTTTGGGCACTGAAGCTTTCTTT. Filled out from reference TRBV30 and TRBJ1-1, the complete variable domain reads SQTIHQWPATLVQPVGSPLSLECTVEGTSNPNLYWYRQAAGRGLQLLFYSVGIGQISSEVPQNLSASRPQDRQFILSSKKLLLSDSGFYLCAWWILGTEAFFGQGTRLTVV.

This clonotype appeared many times. This chain links TRBV5-1 with TRBJ1-2; D is unresolved. V gave up 4 bases and J gave up 8 bases, with 18 bases separating them. This CDR3 is 14 amino acids long. Germline V gives CDR1 SGHRS, CDR2 YFSETQ. Here the CDR3 DNA reads TGCGCCAGCAGCCCGACCGATGGAGGTGGAGGCTACACCTTC. It specifies CASSPTDGGGGYTF.

This clonotype was found many times. The chain joins TRBV27 to TRBJ1-3; D is unclear. The CDR3 runs 15 residues. Germline V gives CDR1 MNHEY, CDR2 SMNVEV (reference sequence). Trimming shortened V by 3 bases and J by 4 bases, and 13 bases separated the two germline ends. The CDR3 protein is CASSFAGGVGNTIYF. The CDR3 nucleotides are TGTGCCAGCAGTTTCGCGGGAGGAGTAGGAAACACCATATATTTT.

V is TRBV20-1 and J is TRBJ1-1, with TRBD1 as a possible D gene (5 bases). The CDR3 is 14 residues long. Germline CDR1 DFQATT, CDR2 SNEGSKA (reference sequence). Trimming shortened V by 1 base and J by 1 base, and 10 bases separated the two germline ends. For the CDR3, the DNA is TGCAGTGCTAGAGCAGGGACGCGGAACACTGAAGCTTTCTTT. Translated, it gives CSARAGTRNTEAFF.

This clonotype was counted only a few times. The V gene is TRBV18, the J gene TRBJ1-6; the match to TRBD1 covers 9 bases. The CDR3 has 15 amino acids. J gave up 7 bases and V 6 bases, and 7 bases lay outside the gene matches. Germline V gives CDR1 KGHSH, CDR2 LQKENI. The CDR3 here is CASSPSGTGNSPLHF. The DNA for the CDR3 is TGTGCCAGCTCGCCGTCCGGGACAGGGAATTCACCCCTCCACTTT.

This clonotype was recorded at least ten times. This chain uses TRBV5-1 with TRBJ1-1; possible D gene TRBD1, 6 bases. Trimming cost V 0 bases and J 6 bases, with 9 bases left between them. Germline V gives CDR1 SGHRS, CDR2 YFSETQ. The CDR3 totals 13 residues. The CDR3 here is CASSLAGGAEAFF. CDR3 DNA sequence: TGCGCCAGCAGCTTGGCGGGGGGCGCTGAAGCTTTCTTT.

This clonotype occurred many times. The V and J genes are TRBV11-1 and TRBJ2-3, with TRBD1 matching 7 bases. V was clipped by 4 bases and J by 0 bases; unmatched bases: 4. The CDR3 totals 15 residues. CDR1 and CDR2 (germline): SGHAT, FQDESV (reference sequence). The CDR3 DNA sequence: TGTGCCAGCAGCTATGGGACAGCTAGCACAGATACGCAGTATTTT. Translating gives CASSYGTASTDTQYF. Variable domain in full (rest from reference TRBV11-1 and TRBJ2-3): EAEVAQSPRYKITEKSQAVAFWCDPISGHATLYWYRQILGQGPELLVQFQDESVVDDSQLPKDRFSAERLKGVDSTLKIQPAELGDSAMYLCASSYGTASTDTQYFGPGTRLTVL.

V usage is TRBV6-1 and J usage is TRBJ1-3; D perhaps matches TRBD1 (5 bases). Trimming pared 2 bases from V and 9 bases from J, leaving 17 bases between. CDR3 length: 15 amino acids. Germline values: CDR1 MNHNS, CDR2 SASEGT. CDR3 nucleotide sequence: TGTGCCAGCAGTGAACAGACAACGGCTGGGGGCACCATATATTTT. It codes for CASSEQTTAGGTIYF.

This clonotype appeared many times. The rearrangement joins TRBV30 to TRBJ1-2; D ambiguous. Germline assignment: CDR1 GTSNPN and CDR2 SVGIG (reference sequence). This CDR3 region has 11 residues. Between the trimmed V and J ends, which lost 3 bases and 7 bases, there was a span of 9 bases. CDR3 bases: TGTGCCTGGAGCCGGAATTTTGGCTACACCTTC. Translated, it gives CAWSRNFGYTF.

There are many counts of this clonotype. The chain employs TRBV20-1 and TRBJ1-2; no definite D call. The germline gives CDR1 DFQATT, CDR2 SNEGSKA (reference sequence). The CDR3 contains 13 residues. The germline V and J ends were trimmed by 3 bases and 3 bases, with 11 bases remaining between them. The CDR3: CSASWGGDYGYTF. The CDR3 nucleotides read TGCAGTGCTAGCTGGGGTGGGGACTATGGCTACACCTTC.

The sample holds many counts of this clonotype. The CDR3 protein is CASSPRGGTGDEQYF. CDR3 nucleotide sequence: TGTGCCAGCAGCCCTAGAGGCGGGACAGGGGACGAGCAGTACTTC. The chain is built from TRBV7-2 and TRBJ2-7; 10 nucleotides agree with TRBD1. Per the germline V gene, CDR1 is SGHTA and CDR2 is FQGNSA. CDR3 length: 15 amino acids. V lost 5 bases, J lost 5 bases, and 9 bases stayed unmatched.

This rearrangement joins TRBV27 to TRBJ1-1; TRBD1 is a possible D gene (6 bases). Germline V gives CDR1 MNHEY, CDR2 SMNVEV (reference sequence). This CDR3 spans 14 amino acids. V lost 6 bases and J 0 bases, leaving 11 bases between the germline ends. The CDR3 loop is CASRGGQLNTEAFF. Written as DNA, the CDR3 is TGTGCCAGCAGAGGAGGACAGCTGAACACTGAAGCTTTCTTT.

DNA for the CDR3: TGCAGTGGAACACGTGGGAGGGAAGAGACCCAGTACTTC. Translated, it gives CSGTRGREETQYF. This chain joins TRBV20-1 and TRBJ2-5; 7 nucleotides match TRBD2. J was trimmed by 3 bases and V by 7 bases; bases with no gene match: 8. The CDR3 contains 13 residues. Germline assignment: CDR1 DFQATT and CDR2 SNEGSKA (reference sequence).

This clonotype was counted many times. J is TRBJ2-7 and V is TRBV16; D remains unclear. V shed 2 bases and J shed 6 bases, with 23 bases lying between them. This CDR3 spans 17 amino acids. Germline V gives CDR1 KGHSY, CDR2 FQNENV. The CDR3 nucleotides are TGTGCCAGCAGCCAAATTGAGTACGGCAGAACAACCCCCGAGCAGTACTTC. Its protein product is CASSQIEYGRTTPEQYF.

This clonotype was counted at least ten times. This chain uses TRBV28 with TRBJ1-5; D not certain. This CDR3 region has 15 residues. Germline loops: CDR1 MDHEN, CDR2 SYDVKM. The ends were cut back, 5 bases at V and 0 bases at J, with 11 bases in the middle. DNA for the CDR3: TGTGCCAGCAGTCAGCGGCGCCATAGCAATCAGCCCCAGCATTTT. Encoded protein: CASSQRRHSNQPQHF.

The chain uses TRBV7-8 and TRBJ1-1, with D maybe TRBD1 (5 bases). Germline CDR1 and CDR2: SGHVS and FQNEAQ. The CDR3 consists of 14 residues. V lost 3 bases to trimming and J lost 1 base, with 9 bases between them. The CDR3 loop reads CASSFSGTNTEAFF. CDR3 nucleotides: TGTGCCAGCAGCTTCTCAGGGACGAACACTGAAGCTTTCTTT.